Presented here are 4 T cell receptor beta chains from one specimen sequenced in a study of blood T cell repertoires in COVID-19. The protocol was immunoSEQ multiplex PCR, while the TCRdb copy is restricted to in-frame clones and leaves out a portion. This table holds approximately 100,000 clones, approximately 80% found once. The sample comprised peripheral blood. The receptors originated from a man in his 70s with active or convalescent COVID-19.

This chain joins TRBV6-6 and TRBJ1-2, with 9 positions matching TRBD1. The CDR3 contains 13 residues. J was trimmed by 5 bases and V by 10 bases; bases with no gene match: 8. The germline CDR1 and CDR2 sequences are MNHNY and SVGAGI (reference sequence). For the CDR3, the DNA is TGTGCCACCGGACAGGGGTACACTTATGGCTACACCTTC. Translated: CATGQGYTYGYTF.

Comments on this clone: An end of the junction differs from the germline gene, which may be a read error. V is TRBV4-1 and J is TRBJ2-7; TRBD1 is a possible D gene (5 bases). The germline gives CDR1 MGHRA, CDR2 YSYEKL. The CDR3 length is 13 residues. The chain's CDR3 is CASSQDKPDTFNF. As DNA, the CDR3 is TGCGCCAGCAGCCAAGATAAGCCGGACACTTTCAACTTC.

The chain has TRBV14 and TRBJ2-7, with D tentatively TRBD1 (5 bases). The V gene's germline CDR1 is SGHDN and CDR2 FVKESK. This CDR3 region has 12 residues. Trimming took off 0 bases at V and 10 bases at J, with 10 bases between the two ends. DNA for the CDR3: TGTGCCAGCAGCCAAGATCTACAGGTTCAGTACTTC. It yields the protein CASSQDLQVQYF. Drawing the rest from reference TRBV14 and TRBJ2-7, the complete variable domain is EAGVTQFPSHSVIEKGQTVTLRCDPISGHDNLYWYRRVMGKEIKFLLHFVKESKQDESGMPNNRFLAERTGGTYSTLKVQPAELEDSGVYFCASSQDLQVQYFGPGTRLTVT.

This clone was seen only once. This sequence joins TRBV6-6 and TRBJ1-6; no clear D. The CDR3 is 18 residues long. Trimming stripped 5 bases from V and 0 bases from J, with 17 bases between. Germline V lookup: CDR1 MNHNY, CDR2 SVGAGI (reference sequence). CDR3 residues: CASSPRQFAHSYNSPLHF. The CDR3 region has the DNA TGTGCCAGCAGTCCCAGGCAGTTTGCCCACTCCTATAATTCACCCCTCCACTTT.